This TCR beta chain was recovered during a study of Graves' ophthalmopathy and Graves' hyperthyroidism. For the study at large: The authors collected peripheral blood at initial diagnosis, before any treatment.

Whole-study findings and limits: Between ophthalmopathy and stable hyperthyroidism, a 13-signature model drew a separation with 85% to 90% sensitivity and around 80% specificity.

Where ophthalmopathy was absent within 18 months of follow-up, hyperthyroidism was stable. The study excluded patients with other autoimmune diseases, uncontrolled infections, pregnancy or lactation. Amplification of the TCR beta CDR3 regions used RNA transcripts (as template). Second-round multiplex PCR came after first-round RT-PCR with HTBI primers. TCRdb reprocessed the multiplex PCR reads via MiXCR and lists one record per CDR3 protein. The sample records roughly 610,000 distinct CDR3 sequences, 20% to 25% being singletons. With respect to this clonotype: The antigen remains undetermined.

The V end was cut by 6 bases, the J end by 0 bases, with 14 bases between. The CDR3 covers 15 residues. CDR1 and CDR2 (germline): MDHEN, SYDVKM. The sequenced sample consisted of peripheral blood. This chain links TRBV28 with TRBJ1-2; D perhaps matches TRBD1 (5 bases). This sequence originates from a woman aged 18-29 years with stable Graves' hyperthyroidism. Some clones in this sample may be carry-over from other donors' samples. Here the CDR3 reads CASRLRPTANYGYTF. The CDR3 region has the DNA TGTGCCAGCAGACTAAGACCGACAGCTAACTATGGCTACACCTTC.